This entry lists 20 T cell receptor beta chains sequenced from one sample in a study of T-cell memory formation after mild COVID-19. TCRdb fed the 5' RACE reads into MiXCR, producing one record per CDR3 protein. Of under 400,000 distinct CDR3 sequences in the sample, over 20% were seen once. Sequencing input: PBMCs or a T cell subset sorted from them (not recorded which). The receptors stem from an adult woman who had mild COVID-19 (a few samples of this study predate the infection). Cell type and time point are not known.

The V and J genes are TRBV4-3 and TRBJ2-7; D possibly corresponds to TRBD1 (5 bases). The CDR3 runs to 15 residues. Germline-derived CDR1 and CDR2 are LGHNA and YSLEER. V lost 1 base to trimming and J lost 1 base, with 11 bases between them. Written as DNA, the CDR3 is TGCGCCAGCAGCCAAGCTGCAGGGAAATCCTACGAGCAGTACTTC. This sequence encodes CASSQAAGKSYEQYF.

The V and J genes are TRBV20-1 and TRBJ1-5; no definite D call. The length of the CDR3 is 12 residues. CDR1 DFQATT and CDR2 SNEGSKA come from the germline V gene (reference sequence). V lost 7 bases and J lost 9, with 16 bases in between. The CDR3 region has the DNA TGCAGTGTTTGGACCGCCGGGAGGCCCCAGCATTTT. Translating gives CSVWTAGRPQHF.

This clonotype occurred once. The chain links TRBV29-1 to TRBJ2-1, with 9 bases aligning to TRBD2. The V gene's germline CDR1 is SQVTM and CDR2 ANQGSEA. The ends lost 7 bases at V and 7 bases at J; junction bases unmatched: 11. This CDR3 has 14 amino acids. CDR3 residues: CSAVLAGRNNEQFF. For the CDR3, the DNA is TGCAGCGCTGTTCTAGCGGGGAGAAATAATGAGCAGTTCTTC.

This clonotype was recorded once. The chain recombines TRBV5-4 with TRBJ2-1; no reliable D call. CDR1 SGHNT and CDR2 YYREEE come from the germline V gene (reference sequence). The germline V and J ends were trimmed by 0 bases and 7 bases, with 14 bases remaining between them. This CDR3 is 15 amino acids long. This CDR3 reads CASSLGFDPGNEQFF. The CDR3, as DNA: TGTGCCAGCAGCTTGGGCTTCGACCCAGGAAATGAGCAGTTCTTC.

The gene calls are TRBV5-6 and TRBJ2-3; no reliable D call. V was trimmed by 2 bases and J by 5 bases, leaving 6 bases between them. CDR3 length: 12 residues. CDR1 and CDR2 (germline): SGHDT, YYEEEE. This chain's CDR3 is CASSFRLDTQYF. In DNA form, the CDR3 reads TGTGCCAGCAGCTTCCGATTAGATACGCAGTATTTT.

The chain carries TRBV5-1 and TRBJ2-3, with TRBD1 identical over 8 bases. Germline loops: CDR1 SGHRS, CDR2 YFSETQ. There are 18 residues in the CDR3. After removal of 2 bases from V and 5 bases from J, the junction contained 16 bases not matched to a gene. CDR3 in amino acids: CASSFRKKTGVTLDTQYF. In DNA form, the CDR3 reads TGCGCCAGCAGCTTCCGTAAAAAGACAGGGGTGACACTAGATACGCAGTATTTT.

Only a few counts were recorded for this clonotype. The J gene is TRBJ2-7, the V gene TRBV12-3 or TRBV12-4; tentatively, D is TRBD1 (6 bases). Between the trimmed V and J ends, which lost 5 bases and 2 bases, there was a span of 16 bases. CDR3 size: 15 residues. The CDR3 nucleotides are TGTGCCAGCAGTACAAGGGACAATGGAGCCTACGAGCAGTACTTC. Its translation is CASSTRDNGAYEQYF.

This clonotype was seen a handful of times. The chain uses TRBV19 and TRBJ2-2; unclear D gene. Trimming cost V 3 bases and J 6 bases, with 11 bases left between them. This CDR3 comprises 14 residues. Per the germline V gene, CDR1 is LNHDA and CDR2 is SQIVND (reference sequence). The CDR3 loop is CASSIMDSSGELFF. CDR3 DNA: TGTGCCAGTAGTATTATGGATTCGTCCGGGGAGCTGTTTTTT.

The chain carries TRBV6-1 and TRBJ2-2; 8 positions agree with TRBD2. With 0 bases clipped from V and 0 bases from J, the junction kept 9 bases outside the gene matches. Germline V gives CDR1 MNHNS, CDR2 SASEGT. The length of the CDR3 is 19 residues. The CDR3 sequence: CASSEAGSGLGANTGELFF. The DNA of the CDR3 is TGTGCCAGCAGTGAAGCGGGTTCGGGACTAGGGGCGAACACCGGGGAGCTGTTTTTT.

The chain is built from TRBV7-9 and TRBJ1-2; TRBD1 agrees at 7 bases. V lost 5 bases, J lost 4 bases, and 4 bases stayed unmatched. CDR1 SEHNR and CDR2 FQNEAQ come from the germline V gene (reference sequence). The CDR3 consists of 13 residues. This CDR3 is CASSPGGFYGYTF. CDR3 coding DNA: TGTGCCAGCAGCCCAGGGGGGTTCTATGGCTACACCTTC. Looking up the rest from reference TRBV7-9 and TRBJ1-2 gives the full variable domain: DTGVSQNPRHKITKRGQNVTFRCDPISEHNRLYWYRQTLGQGPEFLTYFQNEAQLEKSRLLSDRFSAERPKGSFSTLEIQRTEQGDSAMYLCASSPGGFYGYTFGSGTRLTVV.

This clonotype was counted many times. This chain joins TRBV6-4 and TRBJ2-3; 14 bases map to TRBD2. V lost 8 bases to trimming and J lost 2 bases; unmatched junction nucleotides: 3. Germline CDR1 and CDR2: MRHNA and SNTAGT. The CDR3 covers 15 residues. The CDR3 region has the DNA TGTGCCAGCGGGACTAGCGGGGGAACCACAGATACGCAGTATTTT. Translation gives CASGTSGGTTDTQYF.

This sequence joins TRBV20-1 and TRBJ1-2; D possibly corresponds to TRBD1 (5 bases). Germline V gene sequence: CDR1 DFQATT, CDR2 SNEGSKA (reference sequence). Between the trimmed V and J ends, which lost 7 bases and 8 bases, there was a span of 11 bases. The CDR3 length is 10 residues. The DNA for the CDR3 is TGCAGTGGGGGCTTGGGAGGCTACACCTTC. Its protein product is CSGGLGGYTF.

This clonotype came up many times. At one boundary the junction diverges from the germline segment, which might be a read error. This chain links TRBV5-1 with TRBJ1-2; 7 nucleotides agree with TRBD1. The CDR3 length is 13 residues. The germline CDR1 and CDR2 sequences are SGHRS and YFSETQ. The CDR3 nucleotides read TGTGCCAGCAGCCCCGGGACAGTCTATGGCTACACCTTC. Protein product: CASSPGTVYGYTF. The variable domain in full, with the rest retrieved from reference TRBV5-1 and TRBJ1-2, is KAGVTQTPRYLIKTRGQQVTLSCSPISGHRSVSWYQQTPGQGLQFLFEYFSETQRNKGNFPGRFSGRQFSNSRSEMNVSTLELGDSALYLCASSPGTVYGYTFGSGTRLTVV.

In this sample, this clonotype turned up a few times. One end of the junction does not line up with germline, which may come from a read error. The rearrangement joins TRBV6-6 to TRBJ2-3; the D gene is possibly TRBD2 (6 bases). The CDR3 has 11 amino acids. CDR1 is MNHNY, CDR2 SVGAGI, per germline (reference sequence). CDR3 sequence (DNA): TGTGCCAGCAGTAACCGGGACTCGCGGGTATTT. Translated: CASSNRDSRVF.

This clonotype was seen a handful of times. The V call is TRBV7-9, the J call TRBJ2-1, with D unclear. Germline V CDR1 and CDR2: SEHNR, FQNEAQ (reference sequence). CDR3 size: 12 residues. Trimming left V 1 base short and J 10 bases short, with 8 bases between. In DNA form, the CDR3 reads TGTGCCAGCAGCTTAGGTCCCAGCGAGCAGTTCTTC. Translated, it gives CASSLGPSEQFF.

Only a few counts were recorded for this clonotype. This rearrangement joins TRBV24-1 to TRBJ1-1; D is possibly TRBD1 (5 bases). The germline V gene has CDR1 KGHDR and CDR2 SFDVKD. This CDR3 region has 14 residues. Trimming stripped 5 bases from V and 6 bases from J, with 15 bases between. The CDR3 DNA sequence: TGTGCCACCAGTGGTCCACCGGGGGAGGCTGAAGCTTTCTTT. Translation: CATSGPPGEAEAFF.

The gene calls are TRBV20-1 and TRBJ1-6, with D perhaps TRBD1 (5 bases). Trimming left V 0 bases short and J 13 bases short, with 13 bases between. The CDR3 sequence is 13 residues long. Per the germline V gene, CDR1 is DFQATT and CDR2 is SNEGSKA (reference sequence). CDR3 protein: CSAREVRASPLHF. CDR3 nucleotide sequence: TGCAGTGCTAGAGAGGTCAGGGCTTCTCCCCTCCACTTT.

This clonotype was recorded a few times. A read error may account for a junction end that differs from germline. The V and J genes are TRBV7-7 and TRBJ2-5; a possible D gene is TRBD2 (6 bases). CDR3 length: 13 residues. Germline lookup yields CDR1 SSHAT and CDR2 FNYEAQ (reference sequence). The CDR3 reads CASSRDSKETQYF. In DNA, the CDR3 is TGTGCTAGCAGCCGGGACTCCAAAGAGACCCAGTACTTC.

The genes are TRBV3-1 and TRBJ2-7, with D perhaps matching TRBD1 (5 bases). V was trimmed by 9 bases and J by 2 bases, leaving 14 bases between them. The CDR3 covers 13 residues. The germline CDR1 and CDR2 sequences are LGHDT and YNNKEL (reference sequence). The CDR3 nucleotides read TGTGCCAGAGAACAGGAAGGTGCCTACGAGCAGTACTTC. Protein product: CAREQEGAYEQYF.

This chain links TRBV3-1 with TRBJ2-3; 11 bases agree with TRBD2. V was clipped by 4 bases and J by 4 bases; unmatched bases: 7. This CDR3 contains 16 residues. CDR1 and CDR2 (germline): LGHDT, YNNKEL (reference sequence). In nucleotides, the CDR3 is TGTGCCAGCAGCCGAGAAACGGGACTAGCGGCAGATACGCAGTATTTT. Residues: CASSRETGLAADTQYF.